These T cell receptor beta chains were read from a single sample in a study of blood T cell repertoires in COVID-19. TCRdb's copy holds only in-frame clones and misses some; the assay was immunoSEQ multiplex PCR. The sample lists 85,000 to 100,000 clones, about nine tenths occurring once. Sequenced: peripheral blood. These receptors were collected from a man aged 55-75 years with acute or convalescent COVID-19. CDR3s include the opening cysteine and the closing phenylalanine or tryptophan. The D gene is left open where the match is weak. Not all rows give a size; the values are once, few, many and, for expanded clones, a class.

j_call clone_size v_call d_call cdr3_nt cdr3_aa
TRBJ1-6 NA TRBV10-3 NA TGTGCCATCAGTGAGTCATCAGCCGGGGTTTCACCCCTCCACTTT CAISESSAGVSPLHF
TRBJ2-3 NA TRBV10-3 TRBD2 TGTGCCATCAGACGGACTAGCGGGGGAGATACGCAGTATTTT CAIRRTSGGDTQYF
TRBJ1-2 NA TRBV11-2 NA TGTGCCAGCAGCTCTCCGGGGGGGGCTCTTGTTTATGGCTACACCTTC CASSSPGGALVYGYTF
TRBJ1-3 NA TRBV2 NA TGTGCCATTCTCGGGGGGAAAGCCCTGGGCCCTGGAAACACCATATATTTT CAILGGKALGPGNTIYF
TRBJ2-1 NA TRBV23-1 TRBD2 TGCGCCAGCAGTCGCCCTAGCGGGGGTGATGAGCAGTTCTTC CASSRPSGGDEQFF
TRBJ1-5 NA TRBV6-1 NA TGTGCCAGCAGTGAATTGAGGTCGGGGATTAATCAGCCCCAGCATTTT CASSELRSGINQPQHF
TRBJ1-4 NA TRBV2 NA TGTGCCAGCACCCCCCGACATGGTAGGGAAAAACTGTTTTTT CASTPRHGREKLFF
TRBJ2-6 NA TRBV19 NA TGTGCCAGTAGTATAGGGACATCTGGGGCCAACGTCCTGACTTTC CASSIGTSGANVLTF
TRBJ1-2 NA TRBV11-2 NA TGTGCCAGCAGCTCAATCCGCACACCGTATGGCTACACCTTC CASSSIRTPYGYTF
TRBJ1-2 once TRBV28 NA TGTGCCAGCACCCCCCCGGGACAAAACTATGGCTACACCTTC CASTPPGQNYGYTF
TRBJ2-1 NA TRBV12-3/TRBV12-4 TRBD1 TGTGCCAGCAGCAATACAGGGGGCGCTGAGCAGTTCTTC CASSNTGGAEQFF
TRBJ2-7 few TRBV3-1/TRBV3-2 NA TGTGCCAGCAGCCACCCCAGGGGTGAGCAGTACTTC CASSHPRGEQYF
TRBJ1-4 NA TRBV14 NA TGTGCCAGCAGCTTATGGCCGAATAATGAAAAACTGTTTTTT CASSLWPNNEKLFF
TRBJ1-2 NA TRBV27 TRBD1 TGTGCCAGCAGTTTAAGGCAGGGGGCCTACTATGGCTACACCTTC CASSLRQGAYYGYTF
TRBJ2-3 NA TRBV14 NA TGTGCCAGCAGCCTACAGACAGGTCCTAGCACAGATACGCAGTATTTT CASSLQTGPSTDTQYF
TRBJ1-3 NA TRBV25-1 TRBD1 TGTGCCAGCAGTGATTCGACAGGGTCTAGAAACACCATATATTTT CASSDSTGSRNTIYF
TRBJ1-1 NA TRBV6-5 NA TGTGCCAGCAGTCTAGACGGGAACACTGAAGCTTTCTTT CASSLDGNTEAFF
TRBJ2-5 once TRBV6-1 TRBD2 TGTGCCAGCAGTGAAACCACCGGGGGGGAGACCCAGTACTTC CASSETTGGETQYF
TRBJ2-2 NA TRBV18 TRBD2 TGTGCCAGCTCACCACGGACTAGCGGGGGGCACGGGGAGCTGTTTTTT CASSPRTSGGHGELFF
TRBJ1-1 NA TRBV18 NA TGTGCCAGCTCACCACCCGCAGGGCAGTCTGAAGCTTTCTTT CASSPPAGQSEAFF
TRBJ1-1 NA TRBV5-4 TRBD1 TGTGCCAGCAGCCCGGGACAGCGCTTAGACACTGAAGCTTTCTTT CASSPGQRLDTEAFF
TRBJ1-5 NA TRBV15 TRBD1 TGTGCCACCAGCAGGACAGGGGCTGGGGGTCAGCCCCAGCATTTT CATSRTGAGGQPQHF